The sequence of this T cell receptor (beta chain) was determined in a study of cytomegalovirus exposure and HLA in healthy donors. The study sampled nominally healthy donors, though unrecorded immune exposures were likely. As for this clone: Its antigen is not identified.

V was clipped by 5 bases and J by 9 bases; unmatched bases: 13. The CDR3 is 14 amino acids. Germline V gives CDR1 LGHNA, CDR2 YNFKEQ. Researchers ran the PCR with 60 Vbeta and 13 Jbeta primers. Sequencing was performed with immunoSEQ multiplex PCR; in TCRdb, only in-frame clones are kept and a portion is missing. The data show under 40,000 clones, approximately 76% seen once. General study points: Further analysis was carried out later, and it showed several of the most significant clusters appearing linked to common viral pathogens. Earlier analysis yielded a pattern in which most TCR beta V segments were productive about 90% or about 30% of the time. The study designated about 180 TCR beta chains cytomegalovirus-associated.

The sequence was collected from a woman between 25 and 40 years old in good health and CMV-seropositive. The sequencing input was PBMCs. The chain carries TRBV4-2 and TRBJ2-7; 7 bases map to TRBD2. This chain's CDR3 is CASSENEGGRVQYF. DNA of the CDR3: TGTGCCAGCAGCGAAAATGAGGGAGGGAGGGTGCAGTACTTC.